This T cell receptor (beta chain) appears in the sequencing data of a study of T-cell reconstitution after alpha-beta-depleted transplantation in children. Trimming pared 7 bases from V and 6 bases from J, leaving 12 bases between. Per the germline V gene, CDR1 is MDHEN and CDR2 is SYDVKM. This CDR3 is 12 amino acids long. Preparing the TCRbeta library involved the use of unique molecular identifiers. One entry per CDR3 protein, called by TCRdb with MiXCR from the PCR reads. Here the sample spans about 980,000 distinct CDR3 sequences, about 29% being singletons. A remark on this clonotype: The antigen is undetermined.

Findings and caveats of the study: Surviving recipient T cells and thymic progenitors produced the high day-60 TCRbeta diversity seen in some patients. Most T-cell counts and diversity one year after the transplant came from T cells that were newly produced.

The sample here was PBMCs, mostly from graft donor cells, taken 360 days after TCRalphabeta/CD19-depleted stem cell transplant. This chain uses TRBV28 with TRBJ1-2; TRBD1 is a possible D gene (5 bases). This clonotype was obtained from a boy younger than two who had a stem cell transplant for SCID, so the T cells may come from the graft donor. The CDR3 nucleotides are TGTGCCAGCAACGGAGGGGTCCATGGCTACACCTTC. This encodes CASNGGVHGYTF.